This TCR beta chain was observed in a study of T cell responses to AZD1222 COVID-19 vaccine. Findings and caveats of the study: Within unmutated variant regions lay the reported targets of nearly half of spike-specific TCRs. It was only after the peak T cell response that any repertoires were sampled.

Assay: immunoSEQ multiplex PCR; the TCRdb copy retains only in-frame clones and omits some. The sample carries around 140,000 clones, 90% recorded once. On this clone: The antigen remains undetermined.

There are 16 residues in the CDR3. Germline-derived CDR1 and CDR2 are SGHTA and FQGNSA. Trimming at V came to 5 bases and at J to 2 bases, leaving 9 bases not matched to a gene. The receptor was isolated from an adult in good health. The chain carries TRBV7-2 and TRBJ2-3; 8 nucleotides line up with TRBD2. Here the sequenced sample was peripheral blood, taken on day 0 of AZD1222 vaccination. CDR3 in DNA: TGTGCCAGCAGCACCCGGGGGGGGAGCTCCACAGATACGCAGTATTTT. It is translated as CASSTRGGSSTDTQYF.